The subject of this entry is one T cell receptor (beta chain). Antigen: not known. Every TCR beta cDNA library bore unique molecular identifiers. TCRdb reprocessed the PCR reads with MiXCR, giving one entry per CDR3 protein. The top ten clones hold less than 6% of a sample with more than 450,000 distinct CDR3 sequences, 34% of them seen once. This sample is part of a study of post-analysis software for immune sequencing data. Study-wide results and caveats: For normalized Chao1 diversity, multiple sclerosis patients scored significantly lower than controls did.

This clonotype originated in a girl under 18 with multiple sclerosis. Material for sequencing was blood.

This CDR3 is CASSLGHGGGAVNEQFF. The CDR3 nucleotides are TGTGCCAGCAGTTTAGGTCATGGCGGGGGGGCCGTCAATGAGCAGTTCTTC. The genes are TRBV12-3 or TRBV12-4 and TRBJ2-1; 9 bases align to TRBD2. V lost 1 base and J lost 6; bases outside the gene matches: 10. CDR3 size: 17 residues.